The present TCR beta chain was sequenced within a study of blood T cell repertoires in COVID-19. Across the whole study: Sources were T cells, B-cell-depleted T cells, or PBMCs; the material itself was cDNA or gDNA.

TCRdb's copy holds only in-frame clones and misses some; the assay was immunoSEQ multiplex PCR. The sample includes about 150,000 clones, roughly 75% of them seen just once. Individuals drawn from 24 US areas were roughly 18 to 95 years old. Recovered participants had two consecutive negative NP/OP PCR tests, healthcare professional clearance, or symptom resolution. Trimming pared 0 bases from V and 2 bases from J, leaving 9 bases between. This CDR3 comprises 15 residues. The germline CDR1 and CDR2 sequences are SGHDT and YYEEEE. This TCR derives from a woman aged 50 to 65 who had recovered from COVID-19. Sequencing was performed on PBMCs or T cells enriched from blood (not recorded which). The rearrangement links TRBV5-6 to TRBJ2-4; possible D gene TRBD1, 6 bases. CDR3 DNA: TGTGCCAGCAGCTTGGAACAGGGAACCAAAAACATTCAGTACTTC. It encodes CASSLEQGTKNIQYF.